Listed here is a single T cell receptor (beta chain). These data originate in a study of blood T cell repertoires in COVID-19. For the study at large: Sources were T cells, B-cell-depleted T cells, or PBMCs; the material itself was cDNA or gDNA.

The table came from immunoSEQ multiplex PCR; TCRdb's copy has only in-frame clones and leaves some out. There are a few hundred thousand clones in the sample; roughly 86% occur only once, and 3.6% lies in the top ten. The material sequenced was peripheral blood. The receptor's source is a man aged 18-30 years with active or convalescent COVID-19.

Written as DNA, the CDR3 is TGTGCCAGCCGGAGGGGCAACGCCCAGTACTTC. Translation gives CASRRGNAQYF. The rearrangement links TRBV2 to TRBJ2-5; tentatively, D is TRBD2 (6 bases). Between the trimmed V and J ends, which lost 8 bases and 9 bases, there was a span of 13 bases. Germline lookup yields CDR1 SNHLY and CDR2 FYNNEI. The CDR3 consists of 11 residues.